This is a list of T cell receptor beta chains from one sample in a study of beta chain features in type 1 diabetes. Clones were read by immunoSEQ multiplex PCR, and TCRdb kept only the in-frame ones, dropping some. In the table there are under 300,000 clones, about 20% of which are singletons. Sequenced input: naive CD4+ T cells from blood. These receptors were collected from a woman aged 40 to 50 with type 1 diabetes. The CDR3 runs from the conserved cysteine through the conserved F or W. The D gene is left open where the match is weak. Where a row states a size, it is once, few, many or the class of an expanded clone; other rows omit it.

length	size	J	V	D	DNA	CDR3
15	-	TRBJ1-6	TRBV11-1	TRBD1	TGTGCCAGCAGCTCTAGGGACAGGGATAATTCACCCCTCCACTTT	CASSSRDRDNSPLHF
15	-	TRBJ1-1	TRBV7-3	-	TGTGCCAGCAGCTTACTTGGGGGGATGAACACTGAAGCTTTCTTT	CASSLLGGMNTEAFF
17	few	TRBJ2-1	TRBV4-3	-	TGCGCCAGCAGCCAAGTCTATGCGGGCCTACTAAACAATGAGCAGTTCTTC	CASSQVYAGLLNNEQFF
15	few	TRBJ2-1	TRBV15	TRBD2	TGTGCCACCAGCAGAGACTCGCGGGAGGTCGATGAGCAGTTCTTC	CATSRDSREVDEQFF
14	-	TRBJ1-1	TRBV5-1	-	TGCGCCAGCAGCATACAGGGCCTAAACACTGAAGCTTTCTTT	CASSIQGLNTEAFF
14	-	TRBJ2-3	TRBV7-2	-	TGTGCCAGCAGCTTATCCAGGGCCGCAGATACGCAGTATTTT	CASSLSRAADTQYF
14	-	TRBJ1-5	TRBV2	-	TGTGCCGGCGGCCCCGGGAACAGTAATCAGCCCCAGCATTTT	CAGGPGNSNQPQHF
15	-	TRBJ1-5	TRBV1	-	TGCACCAGCAGACTGAAGGGGGACCTCAATCAGCCCCAGCATTTT	CTSRLKGDLNQPQHF
15	-	TRBJ2-5	TRBV29-1	TRBD2	TGCAGCGTTCTCGGACTAGCGGGAGCCGGTGAGACCCAGTACTTC	CSVLGLAGAGETQYF
14	-	TRBJ1-6	TRBV27	TRBD1	TGTGCCAGCAGACGGGACAGGGGTAATTCACCCCTCCACTTT	CASRRDRGNSPLHF
12	few	TRBJ2-7	TRBV23-1	TRBD2	TGCGCCAAGGGGAGGGAATTATACGAGCAGTACTTC	CAKGRELYEQYF
13	few	TRBJ2-7	TRBV4-3	-	TGCGCCAGCAGCCAAGAAAATAGCTACGAGCAGTACTTC	CASSQENSYEQYF
16	few	TRBJ2-3	TRBV4-3	-	TGCGCCAGCAGCCACAGGACTGCCTCTAGCACAGATACGCAGTATTTT	CASSHRTASSTDTQYF
15	-	TRBJ1-3	TRBV18	-	TGTGCCAGCTCACCCGCAGACGCCGCGAGAGGCACCATATATTTT	CASSPADAARGTIYF
16	-	TRBJ2-3	TRBV9	TRBD2	TGTGCCAGCAGCCGTGGGCGGGAGGCTTACACAGATACGCAGTATTTT	CASSRGREAYTDTQYF
11	-	TRBJ1-1	TRBV7-9	-	TGTGCCAGCAGCTTAGATTTGAGAGCTTTCTTT	CASSLDLRAFF
16	-	TRBJ1-2	TRBV7-2	-	TGTGCCAGCAGGGCCGGAGGGCCCCGGACGTCGGAAGGCTACACCTTC	CASRAGGPRTSEGYTF
16	-	TRBJ1-5	TRBV28	TRBD1	TGTGCCAGCAGAGCCTCGGGACAGGGGCTCAATCAGCCCCAGCATTTT	CASRASGQGLNQPQHF
16	-	TRBJ2-2	TRBV5-1	-	TGCGCCAGCAGCTTCGGGCAGGGTGTAGACACCGGGGAGCTGTTTTTT	CASSFGQGVDTGELFF
14	few	TRBJ1-1	TRBV29-1	-	TGCAGCGTTGATAGCGGACCCATGAACACTGAAGCTTTCTTT	CSVDSGPMNTEAFF
12	-	TRBJ2-5	TRBV29-1	-	TGCAGCGTTCTACTCGGGAAAGAGACCCAGTACTTC	CSVLLGKETQYF
14	few	TRBJ2-1	TRBV28	-	TGTGCCAGCTCTCAGCGTCGATCGGTCGATGAGCAGTTCTTC	CASSQRRSVDEQFF
16	few	TRBJ2-5	TRBV15	TRBD1	TGTGCCACCGGCAGCGGGCCAGGGACAGGACAAGAGACCCAGTACTTC	CATGSGPGTGQETQYF
11	-	TRBJ2-7	TRBV21-1	-	TGTGCCCCTTGGCGGGAGTACGAGCAGTACTTC	CAPWREYEQYF
12	-	TRBJ2-1	TRBV18	-	TGTGCCAGCTCACCAATCCGCGGTGAGCAGTTCTTC	CASSPIRGEQFF
15	-	TRBJ2-3	TRBV2	TRBD2	TGTGCCAGCAGTCAAGGACTAGCGGGGACAGATACGCAGTATTTT	CASSQGLAGTDTQYF
15	-	TRBJ2-2	TRBV7-3	TRBD2	TGTGCCAGCACCAGGACTAGCACGAACACCGGGGAGCTGTTTTTT	CASTRTSTNTGELFF
14	-	TRBJ1-5	TRBV7-2	-	TGTGCCAGCAGCTTAGGGGCACCGAATCAGCCCCAGCATTTT	CASSLGAPNQPQHF
13	few	TRBJ2-5	TRBV4-3	TRBD2	TGCGCCAGCAGCCGGGGAGGGGATGAGACCCAGTACTTC	CASSRGGDETQYF
17	-	TRBJ2-3	TRBV7-2	TRBD1	TGTGCCAGCAGCCCTCGGACAGGGGGCCTTAGCACAGATACGCAGTATTTT	CASSPRTGGLSTDTQYF
15	few	TRBJ1-5	TRBV19	-	TGTGCCAGTAGTATGGAGGGGATAGGCAATCAGCCCCAGCATTTT	CASSMEGIGNQPQHF
13	few	TRBJ1-1	TRBV29-1	TRBD1	TGCAGCGTTACGGGACAGGGTTTAACTGAAGCTTTCTTT	CSVTGQGLTEAFF
13	-	TRBJ2-5	TRBV2	TRBD1	TGTGCCAGTCGGGGACAGGGGGCAGAGACCCAGTACTTC	CASRGQGAETQYF
14	few	TRBJ2-6	TRBV5-1	-	TGCGCCAGCAGCTTGGACGGTGGGGCCAACGTCCTGACTTTC	CASSLDGGANVLTF
12	-	TRBJ1-2	TRBV27	-	TGTGCCAGCACCAGAATTACTAGGGGCTACACCTTC	CASTRITRGYTF
13	few	TRBJ1-5	TRBV18	-	TGTGCCAGCTCACCAGCGGGCAATCAGCCCCAGCATTTT	CASSPAGNQPQHF
16	-	TRBJ1-6	TRBV5-4	TRBD1	TGTGCCAGCAGCTTGGGGGACAGGGCAAGGGGATCACCCCTCCACTTT	CASSLGDRARGSPLHF
14	few	TRBJ2-7	TRBV6-5	-	TGTGCCAGCAGTTACTCCTCACGAGTTTACGAGCAGTACTTC	CASSYSSRVYEQYF
15	few	TRBJ2-3	TRBV30	TRBD1	TGTGCCTGGAGCAGGGGGACCACAATCACAGATACGCAGTATTTT	CAWSRGTTITDTQYF
16	few	TRBJ1-1	TRBV13	TRBD1	TGTGCCAGCAGCAGTCCCGGGACAGGGGTTTTACCTGAAGCTTTCTTT	CASSSPGTGVLPEAFF
12	-	TRBJ1-1	TRBV14	-	TGTGCCAGCAGCCATCTTTACACTGAAGCTTTCTTT	CASSHLYTEAFF
16	-	TRBJ2-1	TRBV28	TRBD2	TGTGCCACCGAGGGACTAGCGGGAGATTTCTACAATGAGCAGTTCTTC	CATEGLAGDFYNEQFF
16	-	TRBJ2-5	TRBV7-2	TRBD2	TGTGCCAGCAGCTTAGTTAGCCTAGCGGGAGATCTCGCCCAGTACTTC	CASSLVSLAGDLAQYF
14	-	TRBJ2-7	TRBV7-2	-	TGTGCCAGCAGCTTAGGGCAGCTAGGGGGCGAGCAGTACTTC	CASSLGQLGGEQYF
13	few	TRBJ2-7	TRBV6-5	-	TGTGCCAGCAGTCCCGGACTCCACTACGAGCAGTACTTC	CASSPGLHYEQYF
14	-	TRBJ2-7	TRBV30	-	TGTGCCTGGGCCGACGGGTTCCGTTCGGGCGAGCAGTACTTC	CAWADGFRSGEQYF
13	-	TRBJ2-5	TRBV7-2	-	TGTGCCAGCAGCTTAAGACAGCAAGAGACCCAGTACTTC	CASSLRQQETQYF
14	few	TRBJ1-1	TRBV5-4	TRBD1	TGTGCCAGCAGCCCCGGGACAGTACACTCTGAAGCTTTCTTT	CASSPGTVHSEAFF
15	-	TRBJ1-6	TRBV5-6	-	TGTGCCAGCAGCTCCCGACAACGCTATAATTCACCCCTCCACTTT	CASSSRQRYNSPLHF
12	-	TRBJ1-1	TRBV29-1	-	TGCAGCGCCTCGAAGGACAGAACAGAAGCTTTCTTT	CSASKDRTEAFF
14	-	TRBJ2-5	TRBV6-6	TRBD2	TGTGCCAGCAGCCGACTAGCGGAGGGAGAGACCCAGTACTTC	CASSRLAEGETQYF
15	-	TRBJ2-1	TRBV18	TRBD2	TGTGCCAGCTCACCCCGCGGGGGCTCCTACAATGAGCAGTTCTTC	CASSPRGGSYNEQFF
15	-	TRBJ2-2	TRBV29-1	TRBD2	TGCAGCGTCCACCCTAGCGGGAGAAACACCGGGGAGCTGTTTTTT	CSVHPSGRNTGELFF
13	-	TRBJ1-2	TRBV4-3	TRBD1	TGCGCCAGCAGCCTGGACAGGGGAAATGGCTACACCTTC	CASSLDRGNGYTF